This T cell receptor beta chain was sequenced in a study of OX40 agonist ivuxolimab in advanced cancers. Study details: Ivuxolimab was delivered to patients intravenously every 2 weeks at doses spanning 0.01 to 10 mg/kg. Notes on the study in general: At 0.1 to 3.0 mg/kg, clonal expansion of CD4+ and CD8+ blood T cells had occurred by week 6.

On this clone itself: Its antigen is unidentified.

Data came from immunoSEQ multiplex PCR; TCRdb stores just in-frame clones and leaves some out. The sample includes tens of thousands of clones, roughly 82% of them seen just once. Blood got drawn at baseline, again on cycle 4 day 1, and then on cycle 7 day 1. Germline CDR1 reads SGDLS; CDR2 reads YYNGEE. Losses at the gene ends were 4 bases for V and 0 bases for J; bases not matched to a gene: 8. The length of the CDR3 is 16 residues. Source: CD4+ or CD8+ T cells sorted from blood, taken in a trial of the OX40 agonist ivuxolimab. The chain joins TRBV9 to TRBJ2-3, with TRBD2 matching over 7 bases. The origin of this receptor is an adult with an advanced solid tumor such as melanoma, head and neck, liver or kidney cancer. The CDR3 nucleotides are TGTGCCAGCAGCTCGGGAGCGGGATCTAGCACAGATACGCAGTATTTT. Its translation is CASSSGAGSSTDTQYF.